This T cell receptor beta chain was observed in a study of graft-versus-host responses after intestinal transplantation. Produced via immunoSEQ multiplex PCR; TCRdb's table is partial and in-frame only. The table includes approximately 86,000 clones, under 95% detected once. Study observations and caveats: Some GvH clones appeared in ileal mucosa or blood before recipient bone marrow. Graft-donor T cell macrochimerism coincided with high graft-versus-host to host-versus-graft clonal ratios in allografts.

In the case of this clone: Its antigen is as yet unknown.

Trimming removed 3 bases from V and 3 bases from J, with 15 bases in between. Germline CDR1 is KGHSH and CDR2 is LQKENI. CDR3 length: 15 amino acids. The sequence derives from a human donor who was the organ donor for an intestinal transplant. Sample: unstimulated CD8+ T cells sorted from spleen or lymph node cells, taken before transplant. The genes are TRBV18 and TRBJ2-7; D is ambiguous. CDR3 protein: CASSPARRGNYEQYF. In nucleotides, the CDR3 is TGTGCCAGCTCACCGGCCCGAAGAGGTAACTACGAGCAGTACTTC.